Listed below are T cell receptor beta chains from one sample, sequenced in a study of T cell responses to AZD1222 COVID-19 vaccine. Using immunoSEQ multiplex PCR, the repertoire was profiled, and TCRdb retains in-frame clones only, with some absent. This table holds 29,000 or so clones, 85% to 95% found once. The input for sequencing was peripheral blood, taken on day 0 of AZD1222 vaccination. These receptors originate from an adult in good health. CDR3s include the opening cysteine and the closing phenylalanine or tryptophan. Each record gives: CDR3 protein, V gene, J gene, D gene. D genes are given only for firm matches.

CASSQVTRNSPLHF	TRBV3-1/TRBV3-2	TRBJ1-6	-
CASSPGTGNQPQHF	TRBV2	TRBJ1-5	TRBD1
CASGRQGDEQFF	TRBV11-3	TRBJ2-1	TRBD1
CASRGTESNYGYTF	TRBV19	TRBJ1-2	TRBD1
CASSYEAGGYNEQFF	TRBV6-6	TRBJ2-1	TRBD2
CASRLSGVMNTEAFF	TRBV28	TRBJ1-1	-
CASSQVDEQYF	TRBV5-4	TRBJ2-7	-
CATSDTGQGRYTGTDTQYF	TRBV24-1	TRBJ2-3	TRBD1
CASSVESGSAYEQYF	TRBV9	TRBJ2-7	TRBD2
CASSFPSGPSTDTQYF	TRBV5-6	TRBJ2-3	TRBD2
CASSYTWGAGNEQFF	TRBV6-5	TRBJ2-1	TRBD2
CASSSASGVTYNEQFF	TRBV5-1	TRBJ2-1	-
CASSILMNTEAFF	TRBV12-3/TRBV12-4	TRBJ1-1	-
CASRWTSYTEAFF	TRBV5-5	TRBJ1-1	-
CASSPGTIGDKNIQYF	TRBV6-2/TRBV6-3	TRBJ2-4	TRBD2
CASSWAPRFTDTQYF	TRBV27	TRBJ2-3	-
CASSQGNGGQINQPQHF	TRBV4-2	TRBJ1-5	TRBD1
CASSPVGRDREQYF	TRBV18	TRBJ2-7	-
CASSLGGADGYTF	TRBV5-6	TRBJ1-2	-
CASTGTYTEAFF	TRBV25-1	TRBJ1-1	-
CASRLRGPFNTEAFF	TRBV19	TRBJ1-1	TRBD1
CASTRAGGPDTQYF	TRBV25-1	TRBJ2-3	TRBD2
CASSRYTPNDGYTF	TRBV7-2	TRBJ1-2	-
CASSQFAVYTF	TRBV3-1/TRBV3-2	TRBJ1-2	-
CASSQGWHKGPQPQHF	TRBV3-1/TRBV3-2	TRBJ1-5	-
CASRDRDATEAFF	TRBV10-3	TRBJ1-1	TRBD1
CASSFGTGVDTEAFF	TRBV7-6	TRBJ1-1	TRBD1
CASSYSLADRGNYEQYF	TRBV6-2/TRBV6-3	TRBJ2-7	-
CASSFRLAGVGDTQYF	TRBV27	TRBJ2-3	TRBD2
CAWRAQGNYEQYF	TRBV30	TRBJ2-7	-
CASSIRASGGSYNEQFF	TRBV19	TRBJ2-1	TRBD2
CASADRSSYNEQFF	TRBV18	TRBJ2-1	TRBD1
CASSYSGERLQYF	TRBV6-5	TRBJ2-5	-
CATSVSSTDTQYF	TRBV15	TRBJ2-3	-
CASSQPGLSGGAGDTDTQYF	TRBV4-1	TRBJ2-3	TRBD2
CASSQAATGFLNYEQYF	TRBV4-1	TRBJ2-7	-
CASSQVRTGNDGYTF	TRBV4-1	TRBJ1-2	TRBD1
CASRGAGAEAFF	TRBV19	TRBJ1-1	-
CASSPANSPLHF	TRBV18	TRBJ1-6	-
CASSPPIHTLYNEQFF	TRBV18	TRBJ2-1	-
CASCQLGANTEAFF	TRBV27	TRBJ1-1	-
CASSTRRPRDGQPQHF	TRBV21-1	TRBJ1-5	-
CASSFQGRGYTF	TRBV2	TRBJ1-2	-
CASSPDRVGYTF	TRBV5-4	TRBJ1-2	TRBD1
CASSVGKIENYGYTF	TRBV9	TRBJ1-2	-
CASTLGGVSPLHF	TRBV6-5	TRBJ1-6	-
CASSYYGQSSYEQYF	TRBV6-5	TRBJ2-7	-
CASSWARGRNQPQHF	TRBV19	TRBJ1-5	TRBD1
CASSVSGRAGEQYF	TRBV9	TRBJ2-7	TRBD2
CASRGTALGYGYTF	TRBV9	TRBJ1-2	-
CASSIGGQGSEKLFF	TRBV19	TRBJ1-4	TRBD1
CASSPWENTGELFF	TRBV18	TRBJ2-2	-
CASSLLGANTEAFF	TRBV7-2	TRBJ1-1	-
CASSRDRGGQGDEKLFF	TRBV4-3	TRBJ1-4	TRBD1
CASSEATGVQYEQYF	TRBV6-1	TRBJ2-7	TRBD1